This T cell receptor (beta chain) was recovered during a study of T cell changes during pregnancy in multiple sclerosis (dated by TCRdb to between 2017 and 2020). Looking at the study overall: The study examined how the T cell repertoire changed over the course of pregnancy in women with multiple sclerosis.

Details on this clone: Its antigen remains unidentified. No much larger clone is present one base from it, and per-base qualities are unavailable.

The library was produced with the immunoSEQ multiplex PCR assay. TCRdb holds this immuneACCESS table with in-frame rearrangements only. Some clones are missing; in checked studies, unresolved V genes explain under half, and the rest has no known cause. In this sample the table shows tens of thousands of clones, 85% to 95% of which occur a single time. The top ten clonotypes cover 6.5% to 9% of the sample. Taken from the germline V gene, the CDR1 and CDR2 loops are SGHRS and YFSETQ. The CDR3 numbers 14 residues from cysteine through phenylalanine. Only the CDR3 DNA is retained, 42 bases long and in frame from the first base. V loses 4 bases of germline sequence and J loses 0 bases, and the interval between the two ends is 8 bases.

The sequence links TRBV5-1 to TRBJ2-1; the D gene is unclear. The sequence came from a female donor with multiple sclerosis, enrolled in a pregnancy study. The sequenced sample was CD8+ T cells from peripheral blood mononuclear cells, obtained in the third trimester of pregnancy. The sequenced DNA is TGCGCCAGCAGCGAAGACTTCTCCTACAATGAGCAGTTCTTC. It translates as CASSEDFSYNEQFF.